These 15 T cell receptor beta chains came from one sample sequenced in a study of STAT5B mutations in CD4+ large granular lymphocyte leukemia. The protocol was immunoSEQ multiplex PCR, while the TCRdb copy is restricted to in-frame clones and leaves out a portion. The table shows tens of thousands of clones, with roughly 80% occurring only once. The sample comprised CD4+ T cells from blood buffy coats. The receptors stem from a human donor in good health.

The CDR3 DNA reads as TGTGCCAGCAGTGACTCAGGGCGGGGGAGCACAGATACGCAGTATTTT. Residues: CASSDSGRGSTDTQYF. The chain is built from TRBV6-4 and TRBJ2-3, with 7 nucleotides matching TRBD2. This CDR3 contains 16 residues. Losses at the gene ends were 0 bases for V and 0 bases for J; bases not matched to a gene: 3. In germline, CDR1 is MRHNA, CDR2 SNTAGT.

V usage is TRBV25-1 and J usage is TRBJ2-3, with 10 nucleotides matching TRBD2. This CDR3 has 14 amino acids. Germline assignment: CDR1 MGHDK and CDR2 SYGVNS. With 7 bases clipped from V and 4 bases from J, the junction kept 5 bases outside the gene matches. CDR3 loop: CASKREGRADTQYF. The CDR3 DNA follows: TGTGCCAGCAAGCGGGAGGGCCGCGCAGATACGCAGTATTTT.

The J gene is TRBJ1-3, the V gene TRBV7-2, with D possibly matching TRBD1 (5 bases). Germline V gene sequence: CDR1 SGHTA, CDR2 FQGNSA. V lost 3 bases and J 0 bases, leaving 15 bases between the germline ends. This CDR3 is 17 amino acids long. CDR3 in DNA: TGTGCCAGCAGCTTGCGGCCGGAGGGACGCTCTGGAAACACCATATATTTT. It translates to CASSLRPEGRSGNTIYF. Combining the CDR3 with reference TRBV7-2 and TRBJ1-3 gives the whole variable domain GAGVSQSPSNKVTEKGKDVELRCDPISGHTALYWYRQSLGQGLEFLIYFQGNSAPDKSGLPSDRFSAERTGGSVSTLTIQRTQQEDSAVYLCASSLRPEGRSGNTIYFGEGSWLTVV.

The gene calls are TRBV18 and TRBJ2-7; 10 positions agree with TRBD1. Germline V gives CDR1 KGHSH, CDR2 LQKENI. The CDR3 extends over 15 amino acids. V gave up 6 bases and J gave up 7 bases; unmatched junction bases: 12. The CDR3: CASSPTGTGAGEQYF. The CDR3 DNA is TGTGCCAGCTCTCCCACCGGGACAGGGGCCGGGGAGCAGTACTTC.

The chain joins TRBV30 to TRBJ2-3; TRBD2 aligns across 15 bases. The CDR3 is 13 residues long. Germline values: CDR1 GTSNPN, CDR2 SVGIG (reference sequence). CDR3 region: CAGLAGGGDTQYF. The CDR3 bases are TGTGCGGGACTAGCGGGAGGTGGTGATACGCAGTATTTT.

This chain connects TRBV27 to TRBJ2-3; 8 bases align to TRBD1. Trimming cost V 6 bases and J 7 bases; bases outside gene matches: 6. The CDR3 contains 13 residues. Germline values: CDR1 MNHEY, CDR2 SMNVEV (reference sequence). The CDR3 region has the DNA TGTGCCAGCAGGCGGACAGGGAGGTATACGCAGTATTTT. This encodes CASRRTGRYTQYF.

This clone was seen only a few times. The V call is TRBV7-9, the J call TRBJ1-4; a possible D gene is TRBD1 (5 bases). V lost 0 bases, J lost 2 bases, and 10 bases lay in between. The germline CDR1 and CDR2 sequences are SEHNR and FQNEAQ (reference sequence). There are 16 residues in the CDR3. The CDR3 loop reads CASSLADAGTNEKLFF. CDR3 coding DNA: TGTGCCAGCAGCTTAGCCGACGCAGGGACTAATGAAAAACTGTTTTTT.

The V and J genes are TRBV28 and TRBJ2-5; D is unresolved. Trimming removed 6 bases at V and 5 bases at J, with 7 bases between. CDR1 and CDR2 (germline): MDHEN, SYDVKM. The CDR3 sequence is 11 residues long. The CDR3 spells CASRARETQYF. For the CDR3, the DNA is TGTGCCAGCAGGGCTCGGGAGACCCAGTACTTC.

The chain carries TRBV28 and TRBJ1-1; a weak D match, TRBD1 (6 bases). Germline V lookup: CDR1 MDHEN, CDR2 SYDVKM. CDR3 length: 15 amino acids. V lost 5 bases to trimming and J lost 12 bases, with 25 bases between them. The CDR3 reads CASSPPWRTAHGPFF. The CDR3 DNA sequence: TGTGCCAGCAGTCCACCGTGGAGGACAGCCCACGGTCCTTTCTTT. Looking up the rest from reference TRBV28 and TRBJ1-1 gives the full variable domain: DVKVTQSSRYLVKRTGEKVFLECVQDMDHENMFWYRQDPGLGLRLIYFSYDVKMKEKGDIPEGYSVSREKKERFSLILESASTNQTSMYLCASSPPWRTAHGPFFGQGTRLTVV.

In this sample, this clone turned up once. The genes are TRBV7-9 and TRBJ2-3; TRBD2 matches 9 bases. V dropped 1 base and J dropped 4; count of bases not matched to a gene: 12. Per germline, CDR1 SEHNR and CDR2 FQNEAQ (reference sequence). This CDR3 has 18 residues. The CDR3 protein is CASSLGGPSGARADTQYF. The CDR3, as DNA: TGTGCCAGCAGCTTAGGAGGGCCTAGCGGGGCCAGAGCAGATACGCAGTATTTT.

The CDR3 DNA follows: TGTGCCAGCAGTGGAAACGAGCAGTACTTC. Residues: CASSGNEQYF. The chain joins TRBV21-1 to TRBJ2-7. TRBV21-1 is marked as a pseudogene. CDR3 size: 10 residues.

The rearrangement links TRBV5-1 to TRBJ2-3, with no clear D. There are 14 residues in the CDR3. CDR1 is SGHRS and CDR2 is YFSETQ in the germline V gene. Trimming took 0 bases from V and 0 from J, leaving 5 bases between them. CDR3 DNA sequence: TGCGCCAGCAGCTTGGGTAGCAGCACAGATACGCAGTATTTT. Amino acid sequence: CASSLGSSTDTQYF.

This clone was observed a handful of times. The chain joins TRBV6-5 to TRBJ1-1; 8 nucleotides agree with TRBD1. J gave up 3 bases and V 6 bases, and 3 bases lay outside the gene matches. The germline V gene encodes CDR1 MNHEY and CDR2 SVGAGI. The CDR3 length is 13 residues. This CDR3 reads CASRGTGDTEAFF. The CDR3 DNA follows: TGTGCCAGCAGGGGGACAGGAGACACTGAAGCTTTCTTT.

The chain employs TRBV10-3 and TRBJ2-3; a possible D gene is TRBD2 (6 bases). V shed 5 bases and J shed 9 bases, with 15 bases lying between them. CDR1 ENHRY and CDR2 SYGVKD come from the germline V gene. The CDR3 covers 13 residues. CDR3 residues: CAISRDSQGTQYF. In DNA form, the CDR3 reads TGTGCCATCAGTAGGGACTCGCAGGGCACGCAGTATTTT.

The chain is built from TRBV5-1 and TRBJ2-6; D unresolved. CDR3 length: 16 amino acids. V was pared by 0 bases and J by 0 bases, with 7 bases between. Germline loops: CDR1 SGHRS, CDR2 YFSETQ. CDR3 in amino acids: CASSLGTISGANVLTF. The CDR3 region has the DNA TGCGCCAGCAGCTTGGGAACGATCTCTGGGGCCAACGTCCTGACTTTC.